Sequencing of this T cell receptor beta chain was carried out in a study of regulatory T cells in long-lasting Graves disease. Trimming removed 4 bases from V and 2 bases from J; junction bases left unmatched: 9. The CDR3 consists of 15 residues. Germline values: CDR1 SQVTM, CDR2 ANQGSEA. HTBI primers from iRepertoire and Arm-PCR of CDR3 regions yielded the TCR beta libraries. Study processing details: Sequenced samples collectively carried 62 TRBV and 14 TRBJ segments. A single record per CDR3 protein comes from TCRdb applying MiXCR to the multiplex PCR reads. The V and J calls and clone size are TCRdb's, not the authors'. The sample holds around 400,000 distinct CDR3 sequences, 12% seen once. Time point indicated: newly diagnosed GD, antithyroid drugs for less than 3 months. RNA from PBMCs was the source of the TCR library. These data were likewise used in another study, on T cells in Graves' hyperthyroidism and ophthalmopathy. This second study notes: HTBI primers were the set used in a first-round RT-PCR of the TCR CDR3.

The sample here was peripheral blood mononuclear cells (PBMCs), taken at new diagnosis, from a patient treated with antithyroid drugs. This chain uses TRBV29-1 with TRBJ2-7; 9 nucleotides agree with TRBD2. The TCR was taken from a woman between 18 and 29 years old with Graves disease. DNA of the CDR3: TGCAGCGTTGGGGACGTAGCTAGCGGGACCTACGAGCAGTACTTC. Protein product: CSVGDVASGTYEQYF.